The 28 T cell receptor beta chains below were found in one sample sequenced in a study of blood T cell repertoires in COVID-19. The method was immunoSEQ multiplex PCR; TCRdb's version includes in-frame clones alone and lacks a portion of them. The profile shows around 330,000 clones, roughly 90% of them singletons. What was sequenced was PBMCs or T cells enriched from blood (not recorded which). The receptor set was obtained from a man in his 60s who had recovered from COVID-19.

The chain joins TRBV6-2 or TRBV6-3 to TRBJ1-5; 7 bases are a match to TRBD1. Germline loops: CDR1 MNHEY, CDR2 SVGEGT. V shed 0 bases and J 5 bases; nucleotides not matched to a gene: 10. This CDR3 comprises 17 residues. CDR3 DNA sequence: TGTGCCAGCAGTTACTCCCTGACAGGGCAGGGTGATCAGCCCCAGCATTTT. This sequence encodes CASSYSLTGQGDQPQHF.

This clone was counted a single time. This chain links TRBV9 with TRBJ2-1, with 8 bases fitting TRBD2. CDR1 and CDR2 (germline): SGDLS, YYNGEE. The junction had 5 bases not matched to a gene; V was cut back by 5 bases and J by 1 base. The CDR3 sequence is 15 residues long. The CDR3 protein is CASSTSGSSYNEQFF. DNA for the CDR3: TGTGCCAGCAGTACAAGCGGGAGTTCCTACAATGAGCAGTTCTTC.

V usage is TRBV6-6 and J usage is TRBJ2-2; 7 bases map to TRBD1. CDR3 length: 13 amino acids. V shed 6 bases, J shed 3 bases, and the junction held 1 base outside the gene matches. Germline values: CDR1 MNHNY, CDR2 SVGAGI (reference sequence). The CDR3 sequence: CASSDRDTGELFF. The CDR3 DNA sequence: TGTGCCAGCAGCGACAGGGACACCGGGGAGCTGTTTTTT.

The sample holds one count of this clone. Other DNA sequences in this specimen translate into the identical CDR3. The V gene is TRBV3-1 (or the pseudogene TRBV3-2), the J gene TRBJ1-6; the match to TRBD1 covers 7 bases. Per germline, CDR1 LGHDT and CDR2 YNNKEL (reference sequence). The CDR3 loop spans 15 amino acids. Germline trimming cut 1 base from V and 7 bases from J; bases unmatched to any gene: 4. The CDR3 DNA follows: TGTGCCAGCAGCCAAGGGACAGGACTCAATTCACCCCTCCACTTT. This gives the protein CASSQGTGLNSPLHF.

The V call is TRBV5-6, the J call TRBJ2-7, with 7 positions matching TRBD2. CDR3 size: 18 residues. Trimming took 3 bases from V and 0 from J; bases not matched to a gene: 15. CDR1 and CDR2 from the germline V gene are SGHDT and YYEEEE. Here the CDR3 DNA reads TGTGCCAGCAGCTCCCCCCCAGGGAGCGGGGAGAGCTCCTACGAGCAGTACTTC. This translates into CASSSPPGSGESSYEQYF.

The J gene is TRBJ2-1, the V gene TRBV24-1; 11 bases line up with TRBD2. This CDR3 spans 15 amino acids. The V segment lost 6 bases and the J segment 7 bases; nucleotides outside the gene matches: 7. From germline, CDR1 is KGHDR and CDR2 SFDVKD. CDR3 coding DNA: TGTGCCACCAGTTTAGCGGGAGGGAGATGGAATGAGCAGTTCTTC. Its protein product is CATSLAGGRWNEQFF.

The chain combines TRBV30 with TRBJ1-2; no clear D gene. Trimming stripped 3 bases from V and 0 bases from J, with 8 bases between. Germline CDR1 is GTSNPN and CDR2 is SVGIG (reference sequence). This CDR3 has 13 residues. The CDR3 nucleotides read TGTGCCTGGAGCGCGTTTTCTAACTATGGCTACACCTTC. Residues: CAWSAFSNYGYTF.

The chain is built from TRBV6-5 and TRBJ1-1; possible D gene TRBD1, 6 bases. V shed 8 bases and J shed 5 bases, with 15 bases lying between them. Germline CDR1 MNHEY, CDR2 SVGAGI. The CDR3 is 13 amino acids. The chain's CDR3 is CASLAGAGTEAFF. For the CDR3, the DNA is TGTGCCAGCCTGGCGGGGGCGGGAACTGAAGCTTTCTTT.

The chain couples TRBV7-6 to TRBJ1-2; D might be TRBD1 (6 bases). The germline CDR1 and CDR2 sequences are SGHVS and FNYEAQ. V was clipped by 2 bases and J by 0 bases, with 19 bases between them. CDR3 length: 18 amino acids. CDR3 coding DNA: TGTGCCAGCAGCTTAAGCGGGGAATGGGGGCTCTCTAACTATGGCTACACCTTC. This encodes CASSLSGEWGLSNYGYTF.

The rearrangement uses TRBV9 and TRBJ2-1; weak D call: TRBD1 (6 bases). V lost 2 bases and J 2 bases, leaving 26 bases between the germline ends. Germline assignment: CDR1 SGDLS and CDR2 YYNGEE. The CDR3 loop spans 20 amino acids. CDR3: CASSVQPPTGNTGPYNEQFF. In DNA, the CDR3 is TGTGCCAGCAGCGTGCAACCACCAACAGGGAACACCGGTCCCTACAATGAGCAGTTCTTC.

This chain links TRBV7-9 with TRBJ1-6, with a tentative D call TRBD1 (6 bases). There are 13 residues in the CDR3. Trimming removed 5 bases at V and 10 bases at J, with 12 bases between. Germline V gene sequence: CDR1 SEHNR, CDR2 FQNEAQ (reference sequence). CDR3 residues: CASSPQGRSPLHF. DNA of the CDR3: TGTGCCAGCAGCCCACAGGGTCGGTCACCCCTCCACTTT.

The chain uses TRBV6-5 and TRBJ1-1, with a weak D call TRBD1 (5 bases). This CDR3 is 13 amino acids long. V lost 2 bases, J lost 4 bases, and 8 bases lay in between. CDR1 is MNHEY, CDR2 SVGAGI, per germline. The CDR3: CASSYRGRTEAFF. DNA for the CDR3: TGTGCCAGCAGTTACAGGGGTCGCACTGAAGCTTTCTTT.

This clone was seen just once. This sequence joins TRBV28 and TRBJ1-5; TRBD1 agrees at 9 bases. The CDR3 length is 14 residues. Germline V CDR1 and CDR2: MDHEN, SYDVKM. Trimming cost V 6 bases and J 7 bases; bases outside gene matches: 7. The DNA for the CDR3 is TGTGCCAGCAGGAAAACAGGGGGCGGGCAGCCCCAGCATTTT. Encoded protein: CASRKTGGGQPQHF.

V and J are TRBV19 and TRBJ1-5, with D maybe TRBD1 (5 bases). Per the germline V gene, CDR1 is LNHDA and CDR2 is SQIVND (reference sequence). This CDR3 has 15 amino acids. Trimming pared 3 bases from V and 0 bases from J, leaving 9 bases between. CDR3 region: CASSITGYSNQPQHF. DNA for the CDR3: TGTGCCAGTAGTATTACAGGCTATAGCAATCAGCCCCAGCATTTT.

The chain has TRBV12-5 and TRBJ1-6; D perhaps matches TRBD1 (6 bases). The CDR3 is made up of 14 amino acids. The V and J ends lost 4 bases and 5 bases respectively, with 9 bases between them. Germline CDR1 is LGHNT and CDR2 is FRNRAP. CDR3 amino acids: CASGSGQNNSPLHF. CDR3 bases: TGTGCTAGTGGTTCCGGACAGAATAATTCACCCCTCCACTTT.

In its sample, this clone was seen a few times. V and J are TRBV6-1 and TRBJ1-6; maybe TRBD1 (6 bases). The CDR3 has 16 residues. The V end lost 1 base, the J end lost 10 bases, and 17 bases lay between the germline ends. Germline V CDR1 and CDR2: MNHNS, SASEGT. CDR3 sequence reads: CASSEVRTRGGSPLHF. In DNA, the CDR3 is TGTGCCAGCAGTGAAGTAAGAACCCGTGGGGGCTCACCCCTCCACTTT.

To note about this clone: Additional DNA sequences in this sample encode the identical CDR3. The gene calls are TRBV5-1 and TRBJ2-3; possibly TRBD1 for D (5 bases). The V end lost 0 bases, the J end lost 0 bases, and 8 bases lay between the germline ends. Germline CDR1 is SGHRS and CDR2 is YFSETQ. The CDR3 extends over 15 amino acids. The CDR3 DNA is TGCGCCAGCAGCTTGGGACAGACAAGCACAGATACGCAGTATTTT. This sequence encodes CASSLGQTSTDTQYF.

CDR3 in amino acids: CSAVGEAGYTF. The DNA of the CDR3 is TGCAGCGCGGTGGGGGAGGCTGGCTACACCTTC. The chain uses TRBV29-1 and TRBJ1-2, with D perhaps TRBD1 (5 bases). Trimming left V 7 bases short and J 7 bases short, with 13 bases between. CDR1 and CDR2 from the germline V gene are SQVTM and ANQGSEA. The CDR3 sequence is 11 residues long.

The V call is TRBV10-3, the J call TRBJ1-2, with 9 bases aligning to TRBD1. CDR1 ENHRY and CDR2 SYGVKD come from the germline V gene. The CDR3 totals 14 residues. V lost 7 bases and J lost 2; bases outside the gene matches: 5. CDR3 region: CAIKGTGQNYGYTF. Here the CDR3 DNA reads TGTGCCATCAAAGGGACAGGGCAAAACTATGGCTACACCTTC.

On this clone: Other DNA variants within this sample encode the same CDR3. The chain couples TRBV30 to TRBJ1-1; D may be TRBD1 (5 bases). CDR3 length: 13 amino acids. Trimming left V 1 base short and J 0 bases short, with 6 bases between. Germline V lookup: CDR1 GTSNPN, CDR2 SVGIG (reference sequence). The CDR3 reads CAWSGQLNTEAFF. The CDR3 coding sequence is TGTGCCTGGAGTGGACAGTTGAACACTGAAGCTTTCTTT.

This sequence joins TRBV10-3 and TRBJ1-6; a possible D gene is TRBD1 (6 bases). Between the trimmed V and J ends, which lost 3 bases and 8 bases, there was a span of 17 bases. Germline CDR1 reads ENHRY; CDR2 reads SYGVKD. The CDR3 is 16 amino acids. CDR3 bases: TGTGCCATCAGTGATGGGCGGGGGGCAAATTATTCACCCCTCCACTTT. This gives the protein CAISDGRGANYSPLHF.

The table lists this clone with a count of one. V and J are TRBV24-1 and TRBJ2-2, with D uncertain. V was cut by 3 bases and J by 5 bases, with 3 bases left in between. Germline V CDR1 and CDR2: KGHDR, SFDVKD. The CDR3 extends over 12 amino acids. The CDR3 coding sequence is TGTGCCACCAGTGATCCAACCGGGGAGCTGTTTTTT. Translation gives CATSDPTGELFF.

The chain employs TRBV4-3 and TRBJ2-5, with a possible D match to TRBD1 (5 bases). The CDR3 length is 15 residues. V shed 0 bases and J shed 3 bases, with 11 bases lying between them. Germline V lookup: CDR1 LGHNA, CDR2 YSLEER. CDR3 in amino acids: CASSQDQGLEETQYF. The CDR3 nucleotides are TGCGCCAGCAGCCAAGACCAGGGCTTGGAAGAGACCCAGTACTTC.

The chain employs TRBV5-1 and TRBJ1-2; no firm D call. This CDR3 is built from 14 residues. Germline V gene lookup returns CDR1 SGHRS and CDR2 YFSETQ. V shed 0 bases and J shed 2 bases, with 8 bases lying between them. Here the CDR3 DNA reads TGCGCCAGCAGCTTGGACAGCTTGAACTATGGCTACACCTTC. Translation gives CASSLDSLNYGYTF. The full variable domain, completed using reference TRBV5-1 and TRBJ1-2, is KAGVTQTPRYLIKTRGQQVTLSCSPISGHRSVSWYQQTPGQGLQFLFEYFSETQRNKGNFPGRFSGRQFSNSRSEMNVSTLELGDSALYLCASSLDSLNYGYTFGSGTRLTVV.

In this sample, this clone turned up a few times. The gene calls are TRBV7-3 and TRBJ2-7, with 7 bases that match TRBD2. Germline CDR1 is SGHTA and CDR2 is FQGTGA. The ends lost 3 bases at V and 3 bases at J; junction bases unmatched: 2. The CDR3 sequence is 13 residues long. Here the CDR3 reads CASSFGGSYEQYF. CDR3 nucleotides: TGTGCCAGCAGCTTCGGGGGGAGCTACGAGCAGTACTTC.

The genes are TRBV7-9 and TRBJ2-7, with D hard to call. Germline CDR1 SEHNR, CDR2 FQNEAQ (reference sequence). V lost 1 base and J 3 bases, leaving 7 bases between the germline ends. The CDR3 extends over 13 amino acids. CDR3 in amino acids: CASSLGAVYEQYF. CDR3 nucleotides: TGTGCCAGCAGCTTAGGGGCAGTCTACGAGCAGTACTTC. The full variable domain, its missing parts supplied by reference TRBV7-9 and TRBJ2-7, is DTGVSQNPRHKITKRGQNVTFRCDPISEHNRLYWYRQTLGQGPEFLTYFQNEAQLEKSRLLSDRFSAERPKGSFSTLEIQRTEQGDSAMYLCASSLGAVYEQYFGPGTRLTVT.

DNA of the CDR3: TGCGCCAGCAGCTTCAGGTTAGCGGGAGGGCCCGGCAATGAGCAGTTCTTC. This gives the protein CASSFRLAGGPGNEQFF. This sequence joins TRBV5-1 and TRBJ2-1; 11 bases are a match to TRBD2. Losses at the gene ends were 2 bases for V and 6 bases for J; bases not matched to a gene: 10. Per germline, CDR1 SGHRS and CDR2 YFSETQ. This CDR3 spans 17 amino acids.

The chain recombines TRBV6-5 with TRBJ2-7; a possible D gene is TRBD2 (6 bases). CDR1 is MNHEY, CDR2 SVGAGI, per germline. This CDR3 is 13 amino acids long. Deletions cut 7 bases from V and 0 bases from J, with 10 bases between. CDR3 residues: CASKGTASYEQYF. CDR3 coding DNA: TGTGCCAGCAAAGGGACTGCCTCCTACGAGCAGTACTTC.